This T cell receptor (beta chain) was sequenced in a study of regulatory T cells in long-lasting Graves disease. The time point here: persistent/refractory GD, antithyroid drugs over 5 years with positive TRAb. Generation of the TCR library employed RNA extracted from PBMCs. Libraries of TCR beta came from iRepertoire HTBI primers plus Arm-PCR of CDR3 regions. TCRdb reanalysed the multiplex PCR reads using MiXCR and keeps one entry per CDR3 protein. The sample gives some 450,000 distinct CDR3 sequences, around a quarter of which show up once; about a quarter is in the top ten. Study-wide results and limits: Since the sample size was small, accuracy may have been reduced. With some 2,500 shared public clonotypes, persistent patients exceeded new patients, who shared about a thousand. There were preferences for TRBV28, TRBJ1-2 and TRBJ2-5 in persistent disease.

The CDR3 runs 14 residues. Looked up from germline, CDR1 is LGHDT and CDR2 is YNNKEL (reference sequence). V was clipped by 4 bases and J by 5 bases, with 11 bases between them. Comments on this clonotype: The antigen remains unidentified.

This receptor was obtained from a female donor with Graves disease. The chain carries TRBV3-1 and TRBJ1-4; tentatively, D is TRBD1 (5 bases). The input for sequencing was peripheral blood mononuclear cells (PBMCs), taken when the disease was refractory, from a patient treated with antithyroid drugs. CDR3 coding DNA: TGTGCCAGCAGCCGGGGACTGAGCAATGAAAAACTGTTTTTT. Its protein product is CASSRGLSNEKLFF.